This T cell receptor beta chain was obtained from a study of memory B cells and T cells in multiple sclerosis. TCRdb keeps only in-frame clones here, not all; method: immunoSEQ multiplex PCR. The table shows 40,000 to 50,000 clones, with over 75% occurring only once. Stimulus-free culture yielded autoproliferating CFSE-dim and non-proliferating CFSE-high T cells, each sequenced separately. Replicate wells were pooled after more than 6 days of stimulus-free culture of around 54 million CFSE-labeled PBMCs. About this clone itself: Its antigen remains unknown.

The CDR3 length is 13 residues. V was cut by 0 bases and J by 5 bases, with 6 bases left in between. Per the germline V gene, CDR1 is SGDLS and CDR2 is YYNGEE. The sequencing input was PBMCs from blood kept in culture. This clonotype was obtained from a human donor with multiple sclerosis. The chain couples TRBV9 to TRBJ2-1; D is ambiguous. CDR3: CASSVDINNEQFF. Written as DNA, the CDR3 is TGTGCCAGCAGCGTAGATATAAACAATGAGCAGTTCTTC.